One sample yielded the 14 T cell receptor beta chains listed below, sequenced in a study of siplizumab effects on memory and regulatory T cells. Using immunoSEQ multiplex PCR, the repertoire was profiled, and TCRdb retains in-frame clones only, with some absent. This table has tens of thousands of clones, roughly 93% appearing once. The specimen was CD8+ T cells sorted from blood. These receptor sequences come from a human donor in good health.

The chain combines TRBV30 with TRBJ1-1; the D is unclear. Germline CDR1 GTSNPN, CDR2 SVGIG (reference sequence). V lost 2 bases, J lost 0 bases, and 7 bases lay in between. This CDR3 has 13 residues. CDR3 nucleotides: TGTGCCTGGAGTCTGGGAGTGAACACTGAAGCTTTCTTT. Protein sequence: CAWSLGVNTEAFF.

This chain joins TRBV4-1 and TRBJ2-3; TRBD2 aligns across 9 bases. J gave up 0 bases and V 8 bases, and 15 bases lay outside the gene matches. CDR3 size: 18 residues. Germline loops: CDR1 MGHRA, CDR2 YSYEKL. The CDR3 loop reads CASAGGLAGTSSTDTQYF. The CDR3 DNA sequence: TGCGCCAGCGCTGGGGGGCTAGCGGGAACTTCTAGCACAGATACGCAGTATTTT.

Concerning this clone: The sample has other DNA sequences that encode this CDR3 too. The V and J genes are TRBV7-9 and TRBJ2-5, with D possibly being TRBD1 (6 bases). CDR1 SEHNR and CDR2 FQNEAQ come from the germline V gene (reference sequence). V was shortened by 1 base and J by 1 base, with 7 bases between the two germline ends. The CDR3 has 14 residues. This CDR3 reads CASSLVGGQETQYF. In DNA form, the CDR3 reads TGTGCCAGCAGCTTAGTAGGGGGCCAAGAGACCCAGTACTTC.

The rearrangement joins TRBV25-1 to TRBJ1-1; TRBD1 agrees at 8 bases. Germline trimming cut 6 bases from V and 8 bases from J; bases unmatched to any gene: 5. Germline assignment: CDR1 MGHDK and CDR2 SYGVNS. CDR3 size: 12 residues. The CDR3 nucleotides read TGTGCCAGCAGCCGCCGGGACAGGGAAGCTTTCTTT. Translated: CASSRRDREAFF.

CDR3 region: CASSVDSSNQPQHF. CDR3 DNA sequence: TGTGCCAGCAGCGTCGACAGTAGCAATCAGCCCCAGCATTTT. The genes are TRBV7-9 and TRBJ1-5; tentatively, D is TRBD1 (5 bases). V lost 5 bases, J lost 0 bases, and 8 bases lay in between. The CDR3 loop spans 14 amino acids. Germline CDR1 SEHNR, CDR2 FQNEAQ (reference sequence).

This clone was seen more than once but under ten times. Germline and junction disagree at one end, which may indicate a read error. The chain recombines TRBV6-1 with TRBJ1-4, with 10 bases that match TRBD1. CDR1 and CDR2 from the germline V gene are MNHNS and SASEGT. The CDR3 totals 14 residues. The CDR3 loop is CASSEDRGPEKLFF. For the CDR3, the DNA is TGTGCCAGCAGCGAAGACAGGGGGCCTGAAAAACTGTTTTTT.

V and J are TRBV7-9 and TRBJ2-2, with 9 bases that match TRBD2. V shed 6 bases and J 4 bases; nucleotides not matched to a gene: 12. In germline, CDR1 is SEHNR, CDR2 FQNEAQ (reference sequence). The CDR3 is 17 amino acids. This CDR3 reads CASSSSRGGPGTGELFF. CDR3 sequence (DNA): TGTGCCAGCAGTTCCTCGCGGGGGGGCCCGGGCACCGGGGAGCTGTTTTTT.

Only one count was recorded for this clone. Additional DNA sequences in this sample encode the identical CDR3. The rearrangement links TRBV27 to TRBJ2-2, with D possibly TRBD2 on 5 matching bases. The CDR3 has 18 residues. Between the trimmed V and J ends, which lost 5 bases and 3 bases, there was a span of 22 bases. Germline V gene lookup returns CDR1 MNHEY and CDR2 SMNVEV (reference sequence). CDR3 nucleotides: TGTGCCAGCAGTACACACGAGGGTGGGCGGGCGGACACCGGGGAGCTGTTTTTT. Translation: CASSTHEGGRADTGELFF.

In regard to this clone: The germline gene is not matched at one end of the junction; a read error may be the cause. This chain joins TRBV10-3 and TRBJ1-3; TRBD1 is a possible D gene (6 bases). Germline CDR1 is ENHRY and CDR2 is SYGVKD. The CDR3 length is 12 residues. The CDR3 protein is CAISGEAGTIDF. The CDR3 nucleotides read TGTGCCATCAGTGGGGAGGCCGGGACAATTGATTTT.

This chain joins TRBV4-1 and TRBJ1-5; possible D gene TRBD1, 6 bases. The V and J ends lost 2 bases and 2 bases respectively, with 13 bases between them. Germline CDR1 is MGHRA and CDR2 is YSYEKL. This CDR3 is 16 amino acids long. The CDR3, as DNA: TGCGCCAGCAGCCAATCTGGGGGGCTTGGCAATCAGCCCCAGCATTTT. This translates into CASSQSGGLGNQPQHF.

This rearrangement joins TRBV6-1 to TRBJ1-4; 7 bases align to TRBD1. Germline V gene sequence: CDR1 MNHNS, CDR2 SASEGT. Trimming removed 5 bases from V and 4 bases from J; junction bases left unmatched: 1. CDR3 length: 13 amino acids. CDR3 amino acids: CASSWDSNEKLFF. CDR3 DNA: TGTGCCAGCAGTTGGGACAGTAATGAAAAACTGTTTTTT.

In this sample, this clone turned up a few times. The rearrangement joins TRBV9 to TRBJ1-2; D is undetermined. Deletions cut 0 bases from V and 0 bases from J, with 9 bases between. From germline, CDR1 is SGDLS and CDR2 YYNGEE. This CDR3 has 15 residues. The CDR3: CASSVGRQANYGYTF. CDR3 sequence (DNA): TGTGCCAGCAGCGTAGGGCGGCAAGCTAACTATGGCTACACCTTC.

The chain is built from TRBV18 and TRBJ1-2, with TRBD1 matching over 7 bases. With 5 bases clipped from V and 2 bases from J, the junction kept 14 bases outside the gene matches. Germline-derived CDR1 and CDR2 are KGHSH and LQKENI. The CDR3 consists of 17 residues. CDR3 sequence (DNA): TGTGCCAGCTCATCATTGGGGTCTACAGGGGCCAACTATGGCTACACCTTC. It codes for CASSSLGSTGANYGYTF.

The chain has TRBV7-9 and TRBJ2-3; D may be TRBD1 (5 bases). Per the germline V gene, CDR1 is SEHNR and CDR2 is FQNEAQ (reference sequence). The CDR3 covers 15 residues. V dropped 1 base and J dropped 0 bases, with 8 bases sitting between them. The CDR3, as DNA: TGTGCCAGCAGCTTAGGGACAACGAGCACAGATACGCAGTATTTT. Protein: CASSLGTTSTDTQYF.